One sample yielded the 7 T cell receptor beta chains listed below, sequenced in a study of shared clonotypes between healthy human individuals. Sequencing was performed with immunoSEQ multiplex PCR; in TCRdb, only in-frame clones are kept and a portion is missing. This table has just over 2,000,000 clones, 85% to 95% appearing once. Sequenced sample: naive CD4+ T cells sorted from blood. The subset denotes: CD45RA+ positively selected. These receptors were taken from a young man in good health.

V gene TRBV5-4 combines with J gene TRBJ2-5; D possibly corresponds to TRBD1 (5 bases). Trimming shortened V by 4 bases and J by 3 bases, and 16 bases separated the two germline ends. Germline CDR1 and CDR2: SGHNT and YYREEE (reference sequence). The length of the CDR3 is 15 residues. CDR3 nucleotides: TGTGCCAGCAGCCTGCCCGGTGGGGCGGAAGAGACCCAGTACTTC. This encodes CASSLPGGAEETQYF.

The J gene is TRBJ2-5, the V gene TRBV7-6, with a tentative D call TRBD1 (5 bases). Trimming left V 5 bases short and J 5 bases short, with 21 bases between. The CDR3 is made up of 16 amino acids. Looked up from germline, CDR1 is SGHVS and CDR2 is FNYEAQ. CDR3 sequence reads: CASSLGVPSSVETQYF. The DNA of the CDR3 is TGTGCCAGCAGCCTAGGGGTACCCTCTTCGGTGGAGACCCAGTACTTC.

The genes are TRBV7-9 and TRBJ2-6; a weak D match, TRBD1 (5 bases). The CDR3 length is 14 residues. The V end was cut by 3 bases, the J end by 6 bases, with 9 bases between. CDR1 and CDR2 (germline): SEHNR, FQNEAQ (reference sequence). CDR3 protein: CASSFQGTANVLTF. The CDR3 DNA follows: TGTGCCAGCAGCTTTCAGGGTACGGCCAACGTCCTGACTTTC. Combining the CDR3 with reference TRBV7-9 and TRBJ2-6 gives the whole variable domain DTGVSQNPRHKITKRGQNVTFRCDPISEHNRLYWYRQTLGQGPEFLTYFQNEAQLEKSRLLSDRFSAERPKGSFSTLEIQRTEQGDSAMYLCASSFQGTANVLTFGAGSRLTVL.

The chain carries TRBV5-8 and TRBJ2-1; TRBD2 might be the D (6 bases). CDR3 size: 15 residues. The germline V and J ends were trimmed by 2 bases and 2 bases, with 11 bases remaining between them. Germline CDR1 is SGHTS and CDR2 is YDEGEE. The chain's CDR3 is CASSLRRAAYNEQFF. CDR3 nucleotide sequence: TGTGCCAGCAGCTTACGGAGGGCCGCCTACAATGAGCAGTTCTTC.

The chain couples TRBV2 to TRBJ2-6, with D tentatively TRBD1 or TRBD2 (5 bases each). Trimming cost V 11 bases and J 1 base, with 9 bases left between them. Germline V gene data show CDR1 as SNHLY and CDR2 as FYNNEI. The CDR3 length is 13 residues. CDR3 loop: CAHGGSGANVLTF. The CDR3 DNA sequence: TGTGCCCATGGGGGTTCTGGGGCCAACGTCCTGACTTTC.

The chain combines TRBV5-1 with TRBJ1-5; 9 bases are a match to TRBD1. The CDR3 covers 16 residues. Losses at the gene ends were 0 bases for V and 1 base for J; bases not matched to a gene: 2. CDR1 and CDR2 (germline): SGHRS, YFSETQ. The CDR3 spells CASSLGTGGSNQPQHF. As DNA, the CDR3 is TGCGCCAGCAGCTTGGGAACAGGGGGCAGCAATCAGCCCCAGCATTTT.

The chain carries TRBV5-1 and TRBJ2-5; D gene uncertain. The CDR3 has 13 residues. From germline, CDR1 is SGHRS and CDR2 YFSETQ. Trimming pared 4 bases from V and 1 base from J, leaving 8 bases between. DNA of the CDR3: TGCGCCAGCAGCAGCCCGGCCCAAGAGACCCAGTACTTC. Its translation: CASSSPAQETQYF.